Below, 29 T cell receptor beta chains from the same sample are listed, as sequenced in a study of vaccination effects on CD4 cells after COVID-19. CD4+ T cells specific for antigen were expanded with viral peptide pools by the ViraFEST assay before sequencing. CD4+ T cells were isolated after around 10 days of culture. Having tested negative for nucleocapsid antibodies, the vaccine recipients showed no prior SARS-CoV-2 infection. Using immunoSEQ multiplex PCR, the repertoire was profiled, and TCRdb retains in-frame clones only, with some absent. The table has tens of thousands of clones, approximately 76% seen once. These receptors have no identified antigens. Here the sequenced sample was CD4+ T cells from PBMCs cultured with HCoV-NL63 spike peptides, taken before COVID-19 vaccination. Source of these receptors: a human donor who received a COVID-19 vaccine.

The J gene is TRBJ1-6, the V gene TRBV30; D call uncertain. The length of the CDR3 is 17 residues. Germline CDR1 reads GTSNPN; CDR2 reads SVGIG (reference sequence). With 0 bases removed from V and 0 bases from J, the gap between germline ends came to 12 bases. This chain's CDR3 is CAWSVLGRSSYNSPLHF. The CDR3, as DNA: TGTGCCTGGAGTGTTCTAGGCAGGAGCTCCTATAATTCACCCCTCCACTTT. The complete variable domain, with remaining parts taken from reference TRBV30 and TRBJ1-6, reads SQTIHQWPATLVQPVGSPLSLECTVEGTSNPNLYWYRQAAGRGLQLLFYSVGIGQISSEVPQNLSASRPQDRQFILSSKKLLLSDSGFYLCAWSVLGRSSYNSPLHFGNGTRLTVT.

CDR3: CASSSDRGGNTEAFF. CDR3 DNA sequence: TGTGCCAGCAGTTCCGACAGGGGGGGGAACACTGAAGCTTTCTTT. This chain connects TRBV6-5 to TRBJ1-1, with 9 bases that match TRBD1. The CDR3 sequence is 15 residues long. Germline CDR1 and CDR2: MNHEY and SVGAGI. The V gene end was trimmed by 4 bases and the J gene end by 1 base; junction bases not matched to a gene: 4.

The chain couples TRBV7-2 to TRBJ1-1; 8 positions match TRBD1. CDR1 and CDR2 (germline): SGHTA, FQGNSA. The CDR3 length is 16 residues. The V segment lost 4 bases and the J segment 4 bases; nucleotides outside the gene matches: 11. CDR3 loop: CASSSRKTGEFTEAFF. The CDR3 DNA reads as TGTGCCAGCAGCTCACGGAAGACAGGGGAATTCACTGAAGCTTTCTTT.

The chain has TRBV5-1 and TRBJ1-1; D might be TRBD1 (5 bases). Germline V gene data show CDR1 as SGHRS and CDR2 as YFSETQ. The germline V and J ends were trimmed by 3 bases and 9 bases, with 15 bases remaining between them. The CDR3 covers 13 residues. CDR3 sequence (DNA): TGCGCCAGCAGCTACCTCCCGGGGACTCAAGCTTTCTTT. Translating it yields CASSYLPGTQAFF.

The chain joins TRBV2 to TRBJ1-5, with 10 bases matching TRBD1. CDR1 and CDR2 (germline): SNHLY, FYNNEI. The CDR3 length is 14 residues. V lost 4 bases to trimming and J lost 7 bases; unmatched junction nucleotides: 4. Here the CDR3 DNA reads TGTGCCAGCAGTGGGACAGGGGGTTACCAGCCCCAGCATTTT. Translated, it gives CASSGTGGYQPQHF.

This chain joins TRBV27 and TRBJ1-2; D is perhaps TRBD1 (5 bases). From germline, CDR1 is MNHEY and CDR2 SMNVEV (reference sequence). The ends were cut back, 5 bases at V and 0 bases at J, with 10 bases in the middle. The CDR3 extends over 14 amino acids. The CDR3 sequence: CASSQQATNYGYTF. In DNA, the CDR3 is TGTGCCAGCAGTCAACAGGCGACTAACTATGGCTACACCTTC.

The chain employs TRBV24-1 and TRBJ1-5; D uncertain. This CDR3 is built from 14 residues. Per the germline V gene, CDR1 is KGHDR and CDR2 is SFDVKD. Trimming took off 2 bases at V and 5 bases at J, with 9 bases between the two ends. CDR3 in DNA: TGTGCCACCAGTGATTCATTCGAGCATCAGCCCCAGCATTTT. Protein sequence: CATSDSFEHQPQHF.

This chain uses TRBV6-5 with TRBJ2-7; D perhaps matches TRBD1 (5 bases). V gave up 5 bases and J gave up 2 bases, with 16 bases separating them. The CDR3 extends over 15 amino acids. Per germline, CDR1 MNHEY and CDR2 SVGAGI. CDR3 amino acids: CASSLVRQGPYEQYV. For the CDR3, the DNA is TGTGCCAGCAGTCTTGTCCGGCAGGGTCCCTACGAGCAGTACGTC.

V and J are TRBV19 and TRBJ2-3; TRBD1 matches at 10 bases. Germline values: CDR1 LNHDA, CDR2 SQIVND (reference sequence). This CDR3 contains 16 residues. V gave up 1 base and J gave up 4 bases; unmatched junction bases: 5. The CDR3 nucleotides read TGTGCCAGTAGTATAGGCTGGACAGGGGGTTCAGATACGCAGTATTTT. Its translation: CASSIGWTGGSDTQYF. Full variable domain (remainder filled in from reference TRBV19 and TRBJ2-3): DGGITQSPKYLFRKEGQNVTLSCEQNLNHDAMYWYRQDPGQGLRLIYYSQIVNDFQKGDIAEGYSVSREKKESFPLTVTSAQKNPTAFYLCASSIGWTGGSDTQYFGPGTRLTVL.

A word on this clone: A read error is likely, as this CDR3 ends without the conserved phenylalanine or tryptophan. It is unclear where the CDR3 begins or ends on the DNA, so no DNA is shown, and the CDR3 is as TCRdb lists it. The CDR3 spells CASSKVPAGGWV. J is TRBJ1-4 and V is TRBV21-1; the D call in the table, TRBD1, was not verified against the DNA. TRBV21-1 is given as a pseudogene. The CDR3 has 12 residues if both end residues are counted.

V and J are TRBV7-2 and TRBJ1-5, with unresolved D. Trimming removed 5 bases at V and 3 bases at J, with 14 bases between. Germline V gives CDR1 SGHTA, CDR2 FQGNSA. The CDR3 covers 15 residues. This CDR3 reads CASSPGPINNQPQHF. CDR3 bases: TGTGCCAGCAGCCCCGGCCCAATTAACAATCAGCCCCAGCATTTT.

This clone was found a few times. The CDR3 region has the DNA TGCGCCAGCAACCGGAGGGAGTTTGCCGGGGAGCTGTTTTTT. It yields the protein CASNRREFAGELFF. The chain links TRBV4-1 to TRBJ2-2, with D possibly being TRBD2 (6 bases). This CDR3 has 14 residues. Germline V gives CDR1 MGHRA, CDR2 YSYEKL. The V end lost 7 bases, the J end lost 6 bases, and 15 bases lay between the germline ends.

The V and J genes are TRBV7-2 and TRBJ2-1, with no clear D. Germline CDR1 SGHTA, CDR2 FQGNSA. V gave up 2 bases and J gave up 0 bases, with 5 bases separating them. This CDR3 region has 14 residues. CDR3 DNA sequence: TGTGCCAGCAGCTTAACATACTCCTACAATGAGCAGTTCTTC. Its translation: CASSLTYSYNEQFF.

This chain connects TRBV5-5 to TRBJ2-2; the D is unclear. The CDR3 contains 16 residues. The ends were cut back, 2 bases at V and 1 base at J, with 12 bases in the middle. The germline CDR1 and CDR2 sequences are SGHKS and YYEKEE (reference sequence). The chain's CDR3 is CASSFADVMNTGELFF. CDR3 coding DNA: TGTGCCAGCAGCTTTGCAGACGTCATGAACACCGGGGAGCTGTTTTTT.

V is TRBV5-1 and J is TRBJ1-1, with TRBD1 matching over 9 bases. Trimming took 8 bases from V and 1 from J; bases not matched to a gene: 6. The CDR3 is 14 amino acids. Germline V gives CDR1 SGHRS, CDR2 YFSETQ. CDR3 sequence (DNA): TGCGCCAGTTCTAGACAGGGGGGGAACACTGAAGCTTTCTTT. It is translated as CASSRQGGNTEAFF.

CDR3 DNA: TGTGCCAGCGGGGATCGCCAGCCCCAGCATTTT. Translated: CASGDRQPQHF. J is TRBJ1-5 and V is TRBV9, with D unclear. V gave up 7 bases and J gave up 7 bases, with 9 bases separating them. In germline, CDR1 is SGDLS, CDR2 YYNGEE. The CDR3 has 11 residues.

This clone was recorded a few times. The V and J genes are TRBV6-5 and TRBJ2-1, with D perhaps matching TRBD1 (6 bases). The V end lost 0 bases, the J end lost 9 bases, and 9 bases lay between the germline ends. The germline V gene encodes CDR1 MNHEY and CDR2 SVGAGI. This CDR3 is 13 amino acids long. DNA of the CDR3: TGTGCCAGCAGTTACTCGAGGACAGTTGAGCAGTTCTTC. Translated: CASSYSRTVEQFF.

This rearrangement joins TRBV30 to TRBJ1-1, with 7 positions matching TRBD1. V trimming: 4 bases; J trimming: 0 bases; junction bases outside the gene matches: 14. The CDR3 covers 17 residues. Germline CDR1 reads GTSNPN; CDR2 reads SVGIG (reference sequence). The CDR3, as DNA: TGTGCCTGGAACATTTTTCGGGACAGAAGTATGAACACTGAAGCTTTCTTT. Its protein is CAWNIFRDRSMNTEAFF. Combining the CDR3 with reference TRBV30 and TRBJ1-1 gives the whole variable domain SQTIHQWPATLVQPVGSPLSLECTVEGTSNPNLYWYRQAAGRGLQLLFYSVGIGQISSEVPQNLSASRPQDRQFILSSKKLLLSDSGFYLCAWNIFRDRSMNTEAFFGQGTRLTVV.

This chain connects TRBV6-2 or TRBV6-3 to TRBJ2-4; D gene unclear. CDR3 length: 14 residues. The V and J ends lost 6 bases and 6 bases respectively, with 15 bases between them. The germline gives CDR1 MNHEY, CDR2 SVGEGT. The DNA for the CDR3 is TGTGCCAGCAGCTCCGTGGATCGGCCAAACATTCAGTACTTC. Translation gives CASSSVDRPNIQYF.

The gene calls are TRBV6-1 and TRBJ2-5; TRBD2 matches 8 bases. CDR1 is MNHNS and CDR2 is SASEGT in the germline V gene. CDR3 length: 15 amino acids. V dropped 3 bases and J dropped 5; count of bases not matched to a gene: 8. CDR3 residues: CASSETSREGETQYF. The CDR3 coding sequence is TGTGCCAGCAGTGAGACTAGCCGGGAGGGGGAGACCCAGTACTTC.

CDR3 DNA: TGTGCCAGCAGCATCGGGACAGGGTGGGGTGAAAAACTGTTTTTT. Translated, it gives CASSIGTGWGEKLFF. The chain carries TRBV7-9 and TRBJ1-4; 9 bases match TRBD1. Trimming cost V 5 bases and J 7 bases; bases outside gene matches: 8. This CDR3 has 15 amino acids. Germline V lookup: CDR1 SEHNR, CDR2 FQNEAQ (reference sequence). The full variable domain, completed using reference TRBV7-9 and TRBJ1-4, is DTGVSQNPRHKITKRGQNVTFRCDPISEHNRLYWYRQTLGQGPEFLTYFQNEAQLEKSRLLSDRFSAERPKGSFSTLEIQRTEQGDSAMYLCASSIGTGWGEKLFFGSGTQLSVL.

CDR3 sequence: CAWDRGPNSPLHF. The CDR3 region has the DNA TGTGCCTGGGACAGGGGGCCTAATTCACCCCTCCACTTT. This rearrangement joins TRBV30 to TRBJ1-6; 10 positions agree with TRBD1. V dropped 5 bases and J dropped 6; count of bases not matched to a gene: 1. Germline V gene data show CDR1 as GTSNPN and CDR2 as SVGIG (reference sequence). The length of the CDR3 is 13 residues.

The chain joins TRBV6-5 to TRBJ2-7; 10 positions match TRBD1. The V and J ends lost 5 bases and 4 bases, in that order; junction bases with no gene match: 5. CDR1 and CDR2 from the germline V gene are MNHEY and SVGAGI. CDR3 length equals 14 residues. CDR3 in amino acids: CASSRRQGAYEQYV. The CDR3 region has the DNA TGTGCCAGCAGTCGACGACAGGGGGCGTACGAGCAGTACGTC.

The rearrangement links TRBV2 to TRBJ2-5; TRBD2 matches 12 bases. With V trimmed by 4 bases and J by 3 bases, 6 bases remained unmatched. Germline CDR1 SNHLY, CDR2 FYNNEI. The CDR3 length is 16 residues. The CDR3 here is CASSATSGGGEETQYF. In DNA form, the CDR3 reads TGTGCCAGCAGTGCGACTAGCGGGGGAGGGGAAGAGACCCAGTACTTC.

V gene TRBV7-3 combines with J gene TRBJ2-1; 14 bases are a match to TRBD2. After removal of 4 bases from V and 10 bases from J, the junction contained 6 bases not matched to a gene. Germline lookup yields CDR1 SGHTA and CDR2 FQGTGA. There are 15 residues in the CDR3. The CDR3 sequence: CASSSGLAGGREQFF. DNA for the CDR3: TGTGCCAGCAGCTCCGGACTAGCGGGGGGTCGAGAGCAGTTCTTC. Together with reference TRBV7-3 and TRBJ2-1, the CDR3 gives the full variable domain: GAGVSQTPSNKVTEKGKYVELRCDPISGHTALYWYRQSLGQGPEFLIYFQGTGAADDSGLPNDRFFAVRPEGSVSTLKIQRTERGDSAVYLCASSSGLAGGREQFFGPGTRLTVL.

V and J are TRBV9 and TRBJ2-1; 11 positions agree with TRBD2. This CDR3 is 16 amino acids long. The V segment lost 3 bases and the J segment 4 bases; nucleotides outside the gene matches: 6. CDR1 and CDR2 from the germline V gene are SGDLS and YYNGEE. CDR3 sequence reads: CASSATSGVNYNEQFF. Written as DNA, the CDR3 is TGTGCCAGCAGCGCGACTAGCGGGGTAAATTACAATGAGCAGTTCTTC.

The J gene is TRBJ2-3, the V gene TRBV4-1, with D tentatively TRBD1 or TRBD2 (7 bases each). Germline CDR1 MGHRA, CDR2 YSYEKL. V shed 0 bases and J shed 2 bases, with 15 bases lying between them. This CDR3 has 17 residues. The CDR3 sequence: CASSQDPGRGHTDTQYF. CDR3 DNA sequence: TGCGCCAGCAGCCAAGATCCGGGGAGGGGGCACACAGATACGCAGTATTTT.

The chain is built from TRBV7-8 and TRBJ2-5; a weak D match, TRBD2 (7 bases). V was pared by 5 bases and J by 1 base, with 11 bases between. Germline CDR1 reads SGHVS; CDR2 reads FQNEAQ. The CDR3 runs to 14 residues. The CDR3 sequence: CASSRGGVQETQYF. DNA of the CDR3: TGTGCCAGCAGCCGAGGGGGGGTCCAAGAGACCCAGTACTTC. The entire variable domain, with the rest obtained from reference TRBV7-8 and TRBJ2-5, is as follows: GAGVSQSPRYKVAKRGQDVALRCDPISGHVSLFWYQQALGQGPEFLTYFQNEAQLDKSGLPSDRFFAERPEGSVSTLKIQRTQQEDSAVYLCASSRGGVQETQYFGPGTRLLVL.

The rearrangement joins TRBV7-2 to TRBJ1-1, with D uncertain. This CDR3 region has 16 residues. CDR1 is SGHTA, CDR2 FQGNSA, per germline. With 5 bases removed from V and 1 base from J, the gap between germline ends came to 17 bases. CDR3 amino acids: CASSASRDLQNTEAFF. The CDR3 bases are TGTGCCAGCAGCGCCTCCCGAGATCTCCAGAACACTGAAGCTTTCTTT. Looking up the rest from reference TRBV7-2 and TRBJ1-1 gives the full variable domain: GAGVSQSPSNKVTEKGKDVELRCDPISGHTALYWYRQSLGQGLEFLIYFQGNSAPDKSGLPSDRFSAERTGGSVSTLTIQRTQQEDSAVYLCASSASRDLQNTEAFFGQGTRLTVV.